These 25 T cell receptor beta chains share one sample of origin, sequenced in a study of blood T cell repertoires in COVID-19. Profiling relied on immunoSEQ multiplex PCR, and the TCRdb table lists in-frame clones only, not all of them. This table holds fewer than 30,000 clones, 60% to 80% found once. Sequenced material: peripheral blood. All receptors derive from a boy under 10 years old with active or convalescent COVID-19.

CDR3 loop: CASPLRGGEAFF. The CDR3 DNA sequence: TGTGCCAGTCCCCTACGGGGTGGTGAAGCTTTCTTT. The chain employs TRBV6-5 and TRBJ1-1, with no clear D. The V gene lost 9 bases and the J gene lost 7 bases, with 15 bases spanning the gap. CDR3 length: 12 amino acids. From germline, CDR1 is MNHEY and CDR2 SVGAGI.

The chain uses TRBV13 and TRBJ1-5; no clear D gene. CDR1 and CDR2 from the germline V gene are PRHDT and FYEKMQ (reference sequence). With 5 bases removed from V and 9 bases from J, the gap between germline ends came to 11 bases. The CDR3 loop spans 12 amino acids. The CDR3 DNA is TGTGCCAGCAGCCGCCCCCCAGGGCCCCAGCATTTT. Residues: CASSRPPGPQHF.

CDR3 sequence: CASSESFRGRLRTDTQYF. Written as DNA, the CDR3 is TGCGCCAGCAGTGAGTCATTCCGCGGGCGTCTAAGGACAGATACGCAGTATTTT. The chain employs TRBV10-2 and TRBJ2-3; D may be TRBD2 (5 bases). V gave up 0 bases and J gave up 3 bases, with 19 bases separating them. The CDR3 has 18 amino acids. The germline CDR1 and CDR2 sequences are WSHSY and SAAADI.

V gene TRBV6-2 or TRBV6-3 combines with J gene TRBJ2-1; maybe TRBD2 (5 bases). Germline CDR1 reads MNHEY; CDR2 reads SVGEGT. V lost 5 bases to trimming and J lost 4 bases, with 15 bases between them. The CDR3 is made up of 15 amino acids. The DNA of the CDR3 is TGTGCCAGCAGTCAACTAGGAGCCCGGTACAATGAGCAGTTCTTC. This sequence encodes CASSQLGARYNEQFF.

The rearrangement links TRBV27 to TRBJ1-1; D remains ambiguous. The germline V gene encodes CDR1 MNHEY and CDR2 SMNVEV (reference sequence). The CDR3 loop spans 15 amino acids. The ends were cut back, 3 bases at V and 0 bases at J, with 11 bases in the middle. The DNA for the CDR3 is TGTGCCAGCAGTTTCTCCACATTAATGAACACTGAAGCTTTCTTT. It encodes CASSFSTLMNTEAFF.

J is TRBJ2-7 and V is TRBV27; D may be TRBD2 (5 bases). The length of the CDR3 is 14 residues. V lost 3 bases to trimming and J lost 5 bases, with 14 bases between them. In germline, CDR1 is MNHEY, CDR2 SMNVEV (reference sequence). CDR3 residues: CASSFQAHGNEQYF. The DNA for the CDR3 is TGTGCCAGCAGTTTCCAAGCCCACGGGAACGAGCAGTACTTC.

J is TRBJ1-2 and V is TRBV5-1; 7 positions agree with TRBD1. The germline gives CDR1 SGHRS, CDR2 YFSETQ. The CDR3 is 15 residues long. With 0 bases clipped from V and 4 bases from J, the junction kept 6 bases outside the gene matches. In DNA form, the CDR3 reads TGCGCCAGCAGCTTGGGGGCGACAGGGAGCTATGGCTACACCTTC. This gives the protein CASSLGATGSYGYTF.

V is TRBV9 and J is TRBJ1-1, with D perhaps matching TRBD1 (5 bases). CDR1 is SGDLS, CDR2 YYNGEE, per germline. Trimming left V 1 base short and J 1 base short, with 20 bases between. This CDR3 region has 18 residues. DNA of the CDR3: TGTGCCAGCAGCGTAATGGATGTCGGCAGGGTGCCGAACACTGAAGCTTTCTTT. Translating it yields CASSVMDVGRVPNTEAFF.

The CDR3 DNA sequence: TGTGCCAGCAGCCGTTGGGAGGGGGGCTCCGAAAAACTGTTTTTT. Amino acids: CASSRWEGGSEKLFF. This rearrangement joins TRBV7-2 to TRBJ1-4; the D gene is possibly TRBD1 (6 bases). The CDR3 length is 15 residues. V gave up 5 bases and J gave up 8 bases, with 18 bases separating them. The germline gives CDR1 SGHTA, CDR2 FQGNSA.

CDR3 coding DNA: TGCGCCAGCAGCTTGGCAGCAGCGGATACGCAGTATTTT. Translation: CASSLAAADTQYF. J is TRBJ2-3 and V is TRBV5-1; D is unresolved. Germline CDR1 reads SGHRS; CDR2 reads YFSETQ. V lost 0 bases and J lost 6, with 8 bases in between. This CDR3 has 13 residues.

The V gene is TRBV5-4, the J gene TRBJ2-7; 10 bases match TRBD2. The CDR3 has 15 amino acids. V trimming: 4 bases; J trimming: 4 bases; junction bases outside the gene matches: 8. Germline V gene lookup returns CDR1 SGHNT and CDR2 YYREEE (reference sequence). CDR3 nucleotides: TGTGCCAGCAGCGGACCGGGACTAGCGTCATACGAGCAGTACTTC. Its protein is CASSGPGLASYEQYF.

The rearrangement uses TRBV3-1 (or the pseudogene TRBV3-2) and TRBJ2-1, with 7 bases that match TRBD2. J was trimmed by 12 bases and V by 2 bases; bases with no gene match: 7. Germline V lookup: CDR1 LGHDT, CDR2 YNNKEL (reference sequence). This CDR3 has 13 amino acids. The CDR3 protein is CASSQFDGGGQFF. DNA for the CDR3: TGTGCCAGCAGCCAATTCGATGGGGGGGGGCAGTTCTTC.

V is TRBV5-1 and J is TRBJ2-3, with 7 bases matching TRBD1. The V and J ends lost 0 bases and 2 bases, in that order; junction bases with no gene match: 3. The CDR3 length is 15 residues. CDR1 and CDR2 from the germline V gene are SGHRS and YFSETQ. The CDR3 sequence: CASSLDRGHTDTQYF. In DNA, the CDR3 is TGCGCCAGCAGCTTGGACAGGGGACACACAGATACGCAGTATTTT.

The chain couples TRBV18 to TRBJ1-1; D is unclear. The CDR3 contains 14 residues. In germline, CDR1 is KGHSH, CDR2 LQKENI. Trimming removed 2 bases at V and 1 base at J, with 8 bases between. The chain's CDR3 is CASSPNSRNTEAFF. CDR3 nucleotide sequence: TGTGCCAGCTCACCAAACAGTCGGAACACTGAAGCTTTCTTT.

V usage is TRBV11-2 and J usage is TRBJ1-2; weak D call: TRBD1 (6 bases). V lost 2 bases and J 5 bases, leaving 12 bases between the germline ends. The CDR3 is 14 amino acids. The germline V gene encodes CDR1 SGHAT and CDR2 FQNNGV. The CDR3 spells CASSLLGGTYGYTF. CDR3 sequence (DNA): TGTGCCAGCAGCTTATTAGGGGGAACATATGGCTACACCTTC.

The chain couples TRBV5-1 to TRBJ2-7, with TRBD1 matching 10 bases. The CDR3 contains 14 residues. Germline V CDR1 and CDR2: SGHRS, YFSETQ. Germline trimming cut 7 bases from V and 6 bases from J; bases unmatched to any gene: 10. CDR3 amino acids: CASCLGGQGSEQYF. CDR3 DNA sequence: TGCGCCAGCTGTCTAGGGGGACAGGGGAGCGAGCAGTACTTC.

Notes on this clone: Germline and junction disagree at one end, which may indicate a read error. V is TRBV20-1 and J is TRBJ2-1, with D uncertain. This CDR3 spans 11 amino acids. CDR1 and CDR2 from the germline V gene are DFQATT and SNEGSKA (reference sequence). The CDR3 is CSAREYSEQFF. The CDR3 DNA follows: TGCAGTGCTAGAGAGTACAGTGAGCAGTTCTTC.

The chain joins TRBV11-2 to TRBJ1-1; D is possibly TRBD1 (5 bases). V was trimmed by 1 base and J by 5 bases, leaving 14 bases between them. Germline V gives CDR1 SGHAT, CDR2 FQNNGV. The CDR3 consists of 15 residues. CDR3 nucleotides: TGTGCCAGCAGCTTAGCGTGGGCCGGGGGAACTGAAGCTTTCTTT. It yields the protein CASSLAWAGGTEAFF.

The chain combines TRBV5-4 with TRBJ1-5; TRBD1 matches 9 bases. The germline V gene has CDR1 SGHNT and CDR2 YYREEE (reference sequence). The CDR3 totals 14 residues. V gave up 5 bases and J gave up 4 bases; unmatched junction bases: 4. The CDR3 DNA reads as TGTGCCAGCAGTGAAGGACAGGGGAATCAGCCCCAGCATTTT. Translated, it gives CASSEGQGNQPQHF.

The CDR3 nucleotides are TGCGCCAGCAGCCAAGCGGTATATAACTATGGCTACACCTTC. It is translated as CASSQAVYNYGYTF. The V and J genes are TRBV4-1 and TRBJ1-2; unclear D gene. This CDR3 region has 14 residues. Trimming took off 1 base at V and 1 base at J, with 7 bases between the two ends. The germline CDR1 and CDR2 sequences are MGHRA and YSYEKL.

The chain combines TRBV6-2 or TRBV6-3 with TRBJ2-2; 16 nucleotides agree with TRBD2. V gave up 0 bases and J gave up 3 bases; unmatched junction bases: 4. Germline assignment: CDR1 MNHEY and CDR2 SVGEGT. This CDR3 is 19 amino acids long. CDR3 DNA sequence: TGTGCCAGCAGTTACTCCGGGACTAGCGGGAGGGCATACACCGGGGAGCTGTTTTTT. Its translation is CASSYSGTSGRAYTGELFF.

The rearrangement uses TRBV5-4 and TRBJ2-1; 7 nucleotides match TRBD1. The J segment lost 4 bases and the V segment lost 4 bases, leaving 11 bases of the junction unmatched. CDR3 length equals 16 residues. Germline-derived CDR1 and CDR2 are SGHNT and YYREEE (reference sequence). The CDR3 DNA follows: TGTGCCAGCAGCCTCCGACAGGGAGAGGTATACAATGAGCAGTTCTTC. It is translated as CASSLRQGEVYNEQFF.

V is TRBV5-1 and J is TRBJ2-1; D unclear. This CDR3 is 14 amino acids long. The germline V and J ends were trimmed by 0 bases and 9 bases, with 13 bases remaining between them. Germline V gene sequence: CDR1 SGHRS, CDR2 YFSETQ. CDR3 sequence: CASSLDQTPGEQFF. CDR3 in DNA: TGCGCCAGCAGCTTGGATCAAACACCGGGTGAGCAGTTCTTC.

The chain recombines TRBV28 with TRBJ2-1; D is perhaps TRBD1 (5 bases). Trimming left V 6 bases short and J 3 bases short, with 9 bases between. Germline V gene lookup returns CDR1 MDHEN and CDR2 SYDVKM. The CDR3 loop spans 13 amino acids. CDR3 DNA: TGTGCCAGCAGCCAAGACAGCTACAATGAGCAGTTCTTC. Amino acid sequence: CASSQDSYNEQFF.

This chain connects TRBV3-1 (or the pseudogene TRBV3-2) to TRBJ1-6, with D tentatively TRBD1 (6 bases). This CDR3 has 15 residues. Germline assignment: CDR1 LGHDT and CDR2 YNNKEL (reference sequence). V lost 0 bases, J lost 10 bases, and 13 bases lay in between. The CDR3 nucleotides read TGTGCCAGCAGCCAAGATTGGGGGCGGAGGTCACCCCTCCACTTT. This encodes CASSQDWGRRSPLHF.